This T cell receptor beta chain was captured in a study of CD8+CD57+ T cells in acquired aplastic anemia. By flow cytometry, patients selected for sequencing had shown an expansion of CD8+CD57+ cells. All participating patients were living with severe acquired aplastic anemia. The template for TCR beta VDJ and CDR3 sequence profiling was genomic DNA. Using its own MiXCR run on the reads, TCRdb lists one record per CDR3 protein. The sample lists approximately 150,000 distinct CDR3 sequences; about 45% were seen once. The CDR3 sequence is 16 residues long. Germline V lookup: CDR1 SGHRS, CDR2 YFSETQ. Trimming at V came to 2 bases and at J to 4 bases, leaving 11 bases not matched to a gene. On this clonotype: This may arise from a read error, as a much more abundant clone is one base away.

The J gene is TRBJ1-1, the V gene TRBV5-1; 7 bases fit TRBD1. Sequencing was done on a sample of sorted CD4+, CD8+, or CD8+CD57+ T cells (not recorded which) from PBMCs. This receptor was obtained from a human donor with aplastic anemia. The CDR3: CASSFGWDRKSTEAFF. The CDR3 DNA sequence: TGCGCCAGCAGCTTTGGATGGGACAGAAAGAGCACTGAAGCTTTCTTT.